This T cell receptor (beta chain) appears in the sequencing data of a study of radiotherapy plus CTLA-4 blockade in lung cancer. The assay was immunoSEQ multiplex PCR, and TCRdb's table has in-frame clones only and misses some. The profile shows 40,000 to 45,000 clones, less than 75% of them singletons. CDR3 length: 16 amino acids. Trimming cost V 4 bases and J 0 bases; bases outside gene matches: 6. Germline CDR1 and CDR2: MNHNS and SASEGT. This clone has only one observation. CTLA-4 blockade using ipilimumab, together with focal radiation, was received by patients with chemo-refractory metastatic non-small-cell lung cancer.

The sequenced sample was peripheral blood, obtained from a patient treated with radiotherapy plus ipilimumab. The receptor comes from a human donor with non-small cell lung cancer who had a partial response to radiotherapy plus ipilimumab. The chain employs TRBV6-1 and TRBJ1-1; the match to TRBD1 covers 9 bases. The CDR3: CASSGRTGVLNTEAFF. The CDR3 coding sequence is TGTGCCAGCAGTGGTAGGACAGGGGTCTTGAACACTGAAGCTTTCTTT.